The 3 T cell receptor beta chains reported below all come from one sample, sequenced in a study of cytomegalovirus exposure and HLA in healthy donors. Researchers ran the PCR with 60 Vbeta and 13 Jbeta primers. Data came from immunoSEQ multiplex PCR; TCRdb stores just in-frame clones and leaves some out. The data show 130,000 to 150,000 clones, 75% to 90% seen once. The specimen was PBMCs. The receptors originated from a woman in her twenties or thirties in good health and CMV-seronegative.

J is TRBJ1-1 and V is TRBV30; D remains unclear. Germline CDR1 is GTSNPN and CDR2 is SVGIG (reference sequence). The CDR3 contains 13 residues. Trimming removed 5 bases at V and 4 bases at J, with 14 bases between. As DNA, the CDR3 is TGTGCCTGGTTAGGACTTAGGACCACTGAAGCTTTCTTT. Its protein is CAWLGLRTTEAFF.

The J gene is TRBJ1-1, the V gene TRBV7-2; weak D call: TRBD1 (6 bases). The CDR3 has 14 amino acids. Trimming pared 4 bases from V and 2 bases from J, leaving 11 bases between. In germline, CDR1 is SGHTA, CDR2 FQGNSA. The CDR3 loop is CASSYRTANTEAFF. In DNA form, the CDR3 reads TGTGCCAGCAGCTACCGGACAGCAAACACTGAAGCTTTCTTT.

V and J are TRBV13 and TRBJ2-5, with TRBD1 identical over 8 bases. Per the germline V gene, CDR1 is PRHDT and CDR2 is FYEKMQ (reference sequence). V lost 1 base and J lost 1; bases outside the gene matches: 8. This CDR3 comprises 17 residues. The CDR3 here is CASSLAAGQVIQETQYF. CDR3 nucleotide sequence: TGTGCCAGCAGCTTAGCGGCGGGACAGGTGATCCAAGAGACCCAGTACTTC. Full variable domain (missing parts from reference TRBV13 and TRBJ2-5): AAGVIQSPRHLIKEKRETATLKCYPIPRHDTVYWYQQGPGQDPQFLISFYEKMQSDKGSIPDRFSAQQFSDYHSELNMSSLELGDSALYFCASSLAAGQVIQETQYFGPGTRLLVL.